Presented here are 30 T cell receptor beta chains from one specimen sequenced in a study of T cell repertoires in cytomegalovirus infection. Each CDR3 protein gets one entry after TCRdb re-called the reads with MiXCR. The table shows 350,000 to 550,000 distinct CDR3 sequences, with about a third occurring only once. Input material: PBMCs. The receptor set was obtained from a human donor in good health (CMV status not recorded). Some clones in this sample may be carry-over from other donors' samples.

Here the CDR3 DNA reads TGCGCCAGCAGCCCGGTTCCGGGACTAGCGGGGGGGGCTGAGCAGTTCTTC. Encoded protein: CASSPVPGLAGGAEQFF. The rearrangement links TRBV5-1 to TRBJ2-1; 16 bases are a match to TRBD2. V was clipped by 4 bases and J by 9 bases; unmatched bases: 10. This CDR3 is 17 amino acids long. Per the germline V gene, CDR1 is SGHRS and CDR2 is YFSETQ.

This clonotype was detected a few times. The chain couples TRBV7-8 to TRBJ2-7, with D possibly TRBD1 on 5 matching bases. Germline CDR1 reads SGHVS; CDR2 reads FQNEAQ. Between the trimmed V and J ends, which lost 5 bases and 2 bases, there was a span of 13 bases. There are 14 residues in the CDR3. The chain's CDR3 is CASSRQGLPYEQYF. In DNA form, the CDR3 reads TGTGCCAGCAGCCGGCAGGGTCTACCCTACGAGCAGTACTTC.

In its sample, this clonotype was seen a few times. This chain links TRBV7-9 with TRBJ2-3, with D maybe TRBD2 (6 bases). In germline, CDR1 is SEHNR, CDR2 FQNEAQ (reference sequence). This CDR3 has 17 residues. V was pared by 0 bases and J by 4 bases, with 17 bases between. The CDR3, as DNA: TGTGCCAGCAGCTTAGCTGTGACTAGATCTGGAGCAGATACGCAGTATTTT. Residues: CASSLAVTRSGADTQYF.

V gene TRBV6-6 combines with J gene TRBJ2-7; 8 nucleotides agree with TRBD1. V lost 5 bases to trimming and J lost 3 bases; unmatched junction nucleotides: 9. The CDR3 consists of 15 residues. The germline gives CDR1 MNHNY, CDR2 SVGAGI (reference sequence). The chain's CDR3 is CASSHPDRGFYEQYF. CDR3 DNA: TGTGCCAGCAGTCACCCTGACAGGGGATTCTACGAGCAGTACTTC.

Ten or more counts support this clonotype. J is TRBJ2-5 and V is TRBV7-6; no clear D gene. Per germline, CDR1 SGHVS and CDR2 FNYEAQ. There are 13 residues in the CDR3. The V and J ends lost 3 bases and 11 bases respectively, with 16 bases between them. This chain's CDR3 is CASSLELISSQYF. The CDR3 nucleotides are TGTGCCAGCAGCTTGGAACTCATATCCTCTCAGTACTTC.

This clonotype was seen more than once but under ten times. The chain joins TRBV11-3 to TRBJ1-1, with a weak D call TRBD1 (6 bases). Per germline, CDR1 SGHNT and CDR2 YENEEA. Trimming took off 5 bases at V and 0 bases at J, with 13 bases between the two ends. The CDR3 is 15 amino acids. CDR3 nucleotide sequence: TGTGCCAGCAGCATTACCGGGACAATGAACACTGAAGCTTTCTTT. This sequence encodes CASSITGTMNTEAFF.

The chain is built from TRBV15 and TRBJ2-7, with D perhaps matching TRBD1 (6 bases). The germline V and J ends were trimmed by 3 bases and 4 bases, with 19 bases remaining between them. The CDR3 has 16 amino acids. Germline loops: CDR1 LNHNV, CDR2 YYDKDF (reference sequence). CDR3 protein: CATSRAGEGGKYEQYF. Here the CDR3 DNA reads TGTGCCACCAGCAGGGCTGGCGAAGGGGGAAAATACGAGCAGTACTTC.

This clonotype was seen a handful of times. The chain's CDR3 is CASSYPTGADSPLHF. The CDR3 nucleotides read TGCGCCAGCAGCTATCCTACAGGGGCGGATTCACCCCTCCACTTT. V and J are TRBV4-1 and TRBJ1-6; TRBD1 agrees at 7 bases. This CDR3 has 15 residues. Per germline, CDR1 MGHRA and CDR2 YSYEKL. J was trimmed by 8 bases and V by 5 bases; bases with no gene match: 9.

V usage is TRBV28 and J usage is TRBJ1-5; TRBD1 might be the D (5 bases). Germline CDR1 is MDHEN and CDR2 is SYDVKM. V was shortened by 3 bases and J by 0 bases, with 15 bases between the two germline ends. CDR3 length equals 17 residues. CDR3 in amino acids: CASSLMGRGTSNQPQHF. The CDR3 nucleotides are TGTGCCAGCAGTTTGATGGGTCGAGGGACTAGCAATCAGCCCCAGCATTTT.

This clonotype has ten or more counts. CDR3 nucleotide sequence: TGTGCCAGCAGCTTAGGGACAGGGGGTCTTTACGAGCAGTACTTC. Translated: CASSLGTGGLYEQYF. The J gene is TRBJ2-7, the V gene TRBV7-2; 10 bases line up with TRBD1. The junction had 4 bases not matched to a gene; V was cut back by 1 base and J by 4 bases. Germline CDR1 is SGHTA and CDR2 is FQGNSA. This CDR3 is built from 15 residues.

CDR3 sequence reads: CASSLQGQGEHSNQPQHF. CDR3 bases: TGTGCCAGCAGCTTACAGGGACAGGGAGAACATAGCAATCAGCCCCAGCATTTT. The genes are TRBV7-8 and TRBJ1-5; 9 positions agree with TRBD1. Looked up from germline, CDR1 is SGHVS and CDR2 is FQNEAQ. The CDR3 totals 18 residues. V lost 2 bases, J lost 0 bases, and 8 bases stayed unmatched. The complete variable domain, with remaining parts taken from reference TRBV7-8 and TRBJ1-5, reads GAGVSQSPRYKVAKRGQDVALRCDPISGHVSLFWYQQALGQGPEFLTYFQNEAQLDKSGLPSDRFFAERPEGSVSTLKIQRTQQEDSAVYLCASSLQGQGEHSNQPQHFGDGTRLSIL.

V usage is TRBV15 and J usage is TRBJ2-5; D not resolved. V was cut by 0 bases and J by 5 bases, with 16 bases left in between. In germline, CDR1 is LNHNV, CDR2 YYDKDF (reference sequence). This CDR3 is built from 16 residues. In DNA, the CDR3 is TGTGCCACCAGCAGAGATATGGGGTACGGGTTGGAGACCCAGTACTTC. Protein product: CATSRDMGYGLETQYF.

This chain uses TRBV10-3 with TRBJ2-1, with TRBD2 matching 13 bases. From germline, CDR1 is ENHRY and CDR2 SYGVKD. V lost 5 bases and J lost 6; bases outside the gene matches: 16. The CDR3 runs to 19 residues. The CDR3 nucleotides read TGTGCCATCAGTTGCGGACTAGCGGGAGCTACCTCTTGGGGCAATGAGCAGTTCTTC. Residues: CAISCGLAGATSWGNEQFF.

The chain couples TRBV4-1 to TRBJ2-2; 9 nucleotides agree with TRBD2. J lost 8 bases, V lost 7 bases, and 14 bases had no gene match. The CDR3 consists of 16 residues. Germline-derived CDR1 and CDR2 are MGHRA and YSYEKL. The CDR3 bases are TGCGCCAGCACCACAACGGGACTAGCTTCTGGTGGGGAGCTGTTTTTT. Its protein is CASTTTGLASGGELFF.

This chain connects TRBV2 to TRBJ1-5, with D unclear. This CDR3 has 14 amino acids. V was trimmed by 6 bases and J by 0 bases, leaving 9 bases between them. Germline CDR1 SNHLY, CDR2 FYNNEI. The CDR3 here is CASRRVNSNQPQHF. The CDR3 nucleotides are TGTGCCAGCAGGAGAGTAAATAGCAATCAGCCCCAGCATTTT.

This clonotype has more than one count but fewer than ten. The genes are TRBV20-1 and TRBJ1-3; no firm D call. V was cut by 3 bases and J by 0 bases, with 9 bases left in between. CDR1 is DFQATT, CDR2 SNEGSKA, per germline (reference sequence). The CDR3 contains 14 residues. CDR3 protein: CSARAVHSGNTIYF. The DNA of the CDR3 is TGCAGTGCTAGGGCGGTACACTCTGGAAACACCATATATTTT.

This clonotype was seen more than once but under ten times. The chain combines TRBV28 with TRBJ1-4, with unresolved D. V was shortened by 7 bases and J by 7 bases, with 13 bases between the two germline ends. The CDR3 extends over 13 amino acids. Germline lookup yields CDR1 MDHEN and CDR2 SYDVKM. The chain's CDR3 is CASKSGFFEKLFF. In DNA form, the CDR3 reads TGTGCCAGCAAATCAGGTTTTTTTGAAAAACTGTTTTTT.

As regards this clonotype: A single base separates this from a much larger clone, so it may be a read error. The DNA of the CDR3 is TGCGCCAGCAGCTTCGGGCCGAACGAAGGCGACACCGGGGTGCTGTTTTTT. This codes for CASSFGPNEGDTGVLFF. The chain employs TRBV5-1 and TRBJ2-2; possible D gene TRBD2, 5 bases. The CDR3 is made up of 17 amino acids. CDR1 and CDR2 from the germline V gene are SGHRS and YFSETQ.

Of note for this clonotype: No conserved phenylalanine or tryptophan is present at the end of the CDR3, so a read error is the likely explanation. V is TRBV6-8 and J is TRBJ1-5; the D is unclear. This CDR3 has 14 amino acids. Trimming took 2 bases from V and 7 from J, leaving 12 bases between them. The V gene's germline CDR1 is MNHGY and CDR2 SAAAGT. The CDR3 DNA reads TGTGCCAGCAGTTACGGTAGATTGGTGCAGCCCCAGCATTCT. Translating gives CASSYGRLVQPQHS.

The rearrangement joins TRBV6-8 to TRBJ2-1; 7 nucleotides match TRBD1. The CDR3 spans 16 residues. Germline-derived CDR1 and CDR2 are MNHGY and SAAAGT. V gave up 0 bases and J gave up 2 bases; unmatched junction bases: 4. The CDR3 protein is CASSYSPGQPYNEQFF. The CDR3 nucleotides are TGTGCCAGCAGTTACTCGCCGGGACAGCCCTACAATGAGCAGTTCTTC.

This clonotype was picked up a small number of times. The chain links TRBV6-6 to TRBJ1-2, with D unresolved. V lost 10 bases, J lost 3 bases, and 9 bases lay in between. The length of the CDR3 is 11 residues. The germline V gene has CDR1 MNHNY and CDR2 SVGAGI (reference sequence). The CDR3 loop is CATRRDYGYTF. DNA of the CDR3: TGTGCCACCAGACGAGACTATGGCTACACCTTC.

The chain has TRBV12-3 or TRBV12-4 and TRBJ2-7; D is uncertain. Trimming cost V 6 bases and J 4 bases, with 16 bases left between them. This CDR3 is built from 14 residues. CDR3 residues: CASRLDQPPYEQYF. The CDR3 DNA reads as TGTGCCAGCAGGCTAGACCAGCCCCCTTACGAGCAGTACTTC.

This clonotype appeared once. This chain uses TRBV29-1 with TRBJ1-4; D is perhaps TRBD1 (5 bases). The length of the CDR3 is 15 residues. Germline V lookup: CDR1 SQVTM, CDR2 ANQGSEA. V lost 1 base and J lost 8, with 17 bases in between. In DNA, the CDR3 is TGCAGCGTTGAAGCCACTGAGGGGCGACGAGAAAAACTGTTTTTT. As protein: CSVEATEGRREKLFF.

This clonotype was detected a few times. This sequence joins TRBV7-9 and TRBJ2-2; tentatively, D is TRBD1 (6 bases). Germline CDR1 is SEHNR and CDR2 is FQNEAQ (reference sequence). Trimming took off 0 bases at V and 5 bases at J, with 13 bases between the two ends. There are 16 residues in the CDR3. Here the CDR3 reads CASSLAGTPRTGELFF. The DNA for the CDR3 is TGTGCCAGCAGCTTAGCCGGGACACCAAGAACCGGGGAGCTGTTTTTT.

This chain joins TRBV28 and TRBJ2-7, with no clear D. The CDR3 consists of 11 residues. V lost 7 bases and J lost 4, with 8 bases in between. Germline CDR1 and CDR2: MDHEN and SYDVKM. CDR3 amino acids: CASTQLYEQYF. The DNA of the CDR3 is TGTGCCAGCACCCAACTATACGAGCAGTACTTC.

This chain links TRBV19 with TRBJ1-1, with a tentative D call TRBD1 (6 bases). This CDR3 comprises 14 residues. The V and J ends lost 5 bases and 1 base respectively, with 11 bases between them. Per the germline V gene, CDR1 is LNHDA and CDR2 is SQIVND (reference sequence). The CDR3 is CASSEGQRNTEAFF. The CDR3 coding sequence is TGTGCCAGTAGTGAAGGACAGCGGAACACTGAAGCTTTCTTT.

This clonotype was seen more than once but under ten times. This chain uses TRBV6-1 with TRBJ1-1; D not resolved. V was trimmed by 6 bases and J by 0 bases, leaving 11 bases between them. Germline lookup yields CDR1 MNHNS and CDR2 SASEGT. CDR3 length: 14 residues. CDR3 DNA: TGTGCCAGCAGACGAGATGTCATGAACACTGAAGCTTTCTTT. The encoded protein is CASRRDVMNTEAFF.

This clonotype has at least ten counts. The CDR3 spells CASSLEEENTEAFF. CDR3 nucleotides: TGTGCCAGCAGCTTAGAAGAGGAGAACACTGAAGCTTTCTTT. This sequence joins TRBV7-8 and TRBJ1-1; D not certain. This CDR3 region has 14 residues. Germline V gene lookup returns CDR1 SGHVS and CDR2 FQNEAQ. V was pared by 1 base and J by 1 base, with 7 bases between.

This clonotype was seen a few times. This chain's CDR3 is CASSAGQRDGNGYTF. DNA for the CDR3: TGTGCCAGCAGCGCGGGACAGAGGGACGGTAATGGCTACACCTTC. V gene TRBV11-2 combines with J gene TRBJ1-2, with 7 nucleotides matching TRBD1. The ends lost 5 bases at V and 6 bases at J; junction bases unmatched: 12. Germline V gives CDR1 SGHAT, CDR2 FQNNGV. The CDR3 runs to 15 residues.

This clonotype was seen many times. V is TRBV7-8 and J is TRBJ1-4; D gene ambiguous. Trimming removed 5 bases at V and 4 bases at J, with 11 bases between. This CDR3 region has 14 residues. Germline values: CDR1 SGHVS, CDR2 FQNEAQ. CDR3 in DNA: TGTGCCAGCAGCGCGACGGAGCTTAATGAAAAACTGTTTTTT. Protein product: CASSATELNEKLFF. The full variable domain, completed using reference TRBV7-8 and TRBJ1-4, is GAGVSQSPRYKVAKRGQDVALRCDPISGHVSLFWYQQALGQGPEFLTYFQNEAQLDKSGLPSDRFFAERPEGSVSTLKIQRTQQEDSAVYLCASSATELNEKLFFGSGTQLSVL.